The clone carrying this TCR beta chain was seen only once. The record originates from a study of cytomegalovirus exposure and HLA in healthy donors. It was with 60 Vbeta and 13 Jbeta primers that the PCR ran. Measured with immunoSEQ multiplex PCR; TCRdb has only the in-frame clones, and not every one. This table has 85,000 to 110,000 clones, around 66% appearing once. The CDR3 is made up of 17 amino acids. Germline V gene sequence: CDR1 SGHRS, CDR2 YFSETQ. V was pared by 0 bases and J by 1 base, with 9 bases of the junction left unmatched. The clonotype was recovered from a woman between 45 and 60 years old in good health and CMV-seronegative. The chain has TRBV5-1 and TRBJ1-2; 7 nucleotides align to TRBD1. The specimen was PBMCs. CDR3: CASSLGAGTDYNYGYTF. As DNA, the CDR3 is TGCGCCAGCAGCTTGGGCGCCGGGACAGATTATAACTATGGCTACACCTTC.